The 16 T cell receptor beta chains listed next were all sequenced from one sample in a study of blood T cell repertoires in COVID-19. Assay used: immunoSEQ multiplex PCR; TCRdb lists only in-frame clones, some missing. The sample consists of 180,000 or so clones, around 79% of them appearing once. Sequenced material: PBMCs or T cells enriched from blood (not recorded which). Source of these receptors: a man aged 50-59 years who had recovered from COVID-19.

The chain couples TRBV27 to TRBJ1-3; 7 bases map to TRBD1. In germline, CDR1 is MNHEY, CDR2 SMNVEV (reference sequence). The J segment lost 0 bases and the V segment lost 10 bases, leaving 24 bases of the junction unmatched. The length of the CDR3 is 20 residues. CDR3 region: CATNFPGQLFPTTSGNTIYF. For the CDR3, the DNA is TGTGCCACGAATTTCCCGGGACAGCTCTTCCCTACAACCTCTGGAAACACCATATATTTT.

This clone was observed once. V gene TRBV9 combines with J gene TRBJ2-3, with 7 bases that match TRBD2. There are 15 residues in the CDR3. Germline-derived CDR1 and CDR2 are SGDLS and YYNGEE. The junction had 3 bases not matched to a gene; V was cut back by 0 bases and J by 2 bases. The CDR3 sequence is CASSVGAGITDTQYF. CDR3 in DNA: TGTGCCAGCAGCGTAGGAGCGGGAATCACAGATACGCAGTATTTT.

CDR3 protein: CASSLARGTYEQYF. CDR3 bases: TGTGCCAGCAGCTTAGCCAGGGGAACCTACGAGCAGTACTTC. The chain uses TRBV11-2 and TRBJ2-7; D perhaps matches TRBD1 (6 bases). Trimming took 1 base from V and 2 from J, leaving 9 bases between them. This CDR3 is 14 amino acids long. Germline-derived CDR1 and CDR2 are SGHAT and FQNNGV.

The count of this clone is one. The CDR3, as DNA: TGTGCCACCGCAGGGGCATATAGCAATCAGCCCCAGCATTTT. Its translation: CATAGAYSNQPQHF. V and J are TRBV19 and TRBJ1-5; a weak D match, TRBD1 (6 bases). V gave up 10 bases and J gave up 0 bases, with 13 bases separating them. The CDR3 is 14 amino acids. Germline V gene sequence: CDR1 LNHDA, CDR2 SQIVND (reference sequence).

The chain combines TRBV28 with TRBJ2-3, with D tentatively TRBD2 (7 bases). Germline CDR1 MDHEN, CDR2 SYDVKM. The length of the CDR3 is 13 residues. V was trimmed by 8 bases and J by 5 bases, leaving 14 bases between them. CDR3 residues: CASWGGNQDTQYF. In DNA, the CDR3 is TGTGCCAGCTGGGGGGGCAATCAAGATACGCAGTATTTT.

The chain couples TRBV15 to TRBJ2-3; D is undetermined. CDR1 and CDR2 from the germline V gene are LNHNV and YYDKDF (reference sequence). The V end was cut by 1 base, the J end by 4 bases, with 6 bases between. This CDR3 comprises 13 residues. The CDR3 spells CATSRGPADTQYF. The CDR3 nucleotides are TGTGCCACCAGCAGAGGGCCCGCAGATACGCAGTATTTT.

The V call is TRBV28, the J call TRBJ2-7, with 9 positions matching TRBD2. Losses at the gene ends were 3 bases for V and 1 base for J; bases not matched to a gene: 4. CDR3 length: 15 residues. In germline, CDR1 is MDHEN, CDR2 SYDVKM. The CDR3, as DNA: TGTGCCAGCAGTTTTAGGACTAGCGAGTCCTACGAGCAGTACTTC. Encoded protein: CASSFRTSESYEQYF. Full variable domain (rest looked up from reference TRBV28 and TRBJ2-7): DVKVTQSSRYLVKRTGEKVFLECVQDMDHENMFWYRQDPGLGLRLIYFSYDVKMKEKGDIPEGYSVSREKKERFSLILESASTNQTSMYLCASSFRTSESYEQYFGPGTRLTVT.

CDR3 nucleotides: TGTGCCAGCAGGCCCGGGAGGGCCGGGGAGCAGTACTTC. Translation gives CASRPGRAGEQYF. V and J are TRBV28 and TRBJ2-7; 8 bases agree with TRBD2. The ends lost 6 bases at V and 7 bases at J; junction bases unmatched: 8. The V gene's germline CDR1 is MDHEN and CDR2 SYDVKM. This CDR3 region has 13 residues.

This clone was recorded a few times. V and J are TRBV3-1 (or the pseudogene TRBV3-2) and TRBJ2-2; the D gene is possibly TRBD1 (5 bases). The CDR3 is 14 amino acids. The V end lost 3 bases, the J end lost 2 bases, and 7 bases lay between the germline ends. Germline V lookup: CDR1 LGHDT, CDR2 YNNKEL (reference sequence). The CDR3 loop reads CASSHQGNTGELFF. CDR3 nucleotides: TGTGCCAGCAGCCACCAGGGAAACACCGGGGAGCTGTTTTTT.

The V and J genes are TRBV28 and TRBJ2-3, with 9 bases matching TRBD1. V was pared by 10 bases and J by 3 bases, with 5 bases of the junction left unmatched. The germline gives CDR1 MDHEN, CDR2 SYDVKM. This CDR3 comprises 13 residues. The DNA for the CDR3 is TGTGCCACCAGGACAGGGGCGACAGATACGCAGTATTTT. Translation gives CATRTGATDTQYF.

This clone was recorded a few times. V and J are TRBV28 and TRBJ2-7; 8 bases are a match to TRBD1. Trimming removed 7 bases from V and 6 bases from J; junction bases left unmatched: 11. CDR1 MDHEN and CDR2 SYDVKM come from the germline V gene. The CDR3 length is 14 residues. This CDR3 is CASNGQGRSREQYF. In DNA, the CDR3 is TGTGCCAGCAACGGACAGGGAAGGTCGCGCGAGCAGTACTTC.

This clone appeared once. This chain links TRBV6-6 with TRBJ1-2; TRBD1 matches 10 bases. The junction had 2 bases not matched to a gene; V was cut back by 0 bases and J by 4 bases. This CDR3 contains 15 residues. Per the germline V gene, CDR1 is MNHNY and CDR2 is SVGAGI (reference sequence). CDR3 residues: CASSYSGQGFYGYTF. CDR3 in DNA: TGTGCCAGCAGTTACTCGGGACAGGGGTTCTATGGCTACACCTTC.

The CDR3 nucleotides read TGTGCCACCAGTGAAGCCCCGGGACAGGGGGCTTCAGATACGCAGTATTTT. This encodes CATSEAPGQGASDTQYF. V and J are TRBV24-1 and TRBJ2-3; 12 bases agree with TRBD1. Per germline, CDR1 KGHDR and CDR2 SFDVKD. V dropped 4 bases and J dropped 4; count of bases not matched to a gene: 8. The CDR3 is 17 residues long.

The chain links TRBV19 to TRBJ1-5; TRBD1 agrees at 8 bases. The germline CDR1 and CDR2 sequences are LNHDA and SQIVND (reference sequence). The trim removed 3 bases at V and 7 bases at J, leaving 17 bases unmatched. CDR3 length equals 18 residues. CDR3 in amino acids: CASSIYGQGRGFGQPQHF. CDR3 in DNA: TGTGCCAGTAGTATTTATGGACAGGGACGGGGATTCGGGCAGCCCCAGCATTTT.

The J gene is TRBJ2-7, the V gene TRBV19; TRBD2 agrees at 11 bases. The germline V gene encodes CDR1 LNHDA and CDR2 SQIVND (reference sequence). This CDR3 is 18 amino acids long. V dropped 1 base and J dropped 1; count of bases not matched to a gene: 9. The CDR3 reads CASSIVLTSGTGSYEQYF. The CDR3, as DNA: TGTGCCAGTAGTATAGTCTTGACTAGCGGGACCGGGTCCTACGAGCAGTACTTC.

This clone was recorded once. The chain carries TRBV10-2 and TRBJ2-1; 12 nucleotides align to TRBD2. CDR1 is WSHSY, CDR2 SAAADI, per germline. With 10 bases clipped from V and 9 bases from J, the junction kept 13 bases outside the gene matches. The CDR3 loop spans 15 amino acids. The CDR3 DNA follows: TGCGCCACTCAAGCGACTAGCGGGAGTTATGGTGAGCAGTTCTTC. Amino acid sequence: CATQATSGSYGEQFF.